The rows below give T cell receptor beta chains drawn from one sample of a study of cytomegalovirus exposure and HLA in healthy donors. The table came from immunoSEQ multiplex PCR; TCRdb's copy has only in-frame clones and leaves some out. This sample's table has roughly 50,000 clones. The sample taken for sequencing was PBMCs. The receptors were sampled from a woman aged 60 to 75 in good health and CMV-seropositive. The CDR3 runs from the conserved cysteine through the conserved F or W. The D gene is left open where the match is weak.

>TRBJ2-5|TRBV6-6|TRBD1
CASRTAGQAQETQYF
TGTGCCAGCAGAACGGCCGGACAGGCACAAGAGACCCAGTACTTC
>TRBJ2-7|TRBV2|.
CASIVDGSSSYEQYF
TGTGCCAGCATAGTCGATGGGAGTTCCTCCTACGAGCAGTACTTC
>TRBJ2-1|TRBV7-9|TRBD1
CASSSTGDAYNEQFF
TGTGCCAGCAGCTCAACAGGGGACGCATACAATGAGCAGTTCTTC
>TRBJ2-3|TRBV18|.
CASSPAVQGLTTDTQYF
TGTGCCAGCTCACCGGCGGTCCAGGGTCTTACCACAGATACGCAGTATTTT
>TRBJ1-5|TRBV28|.
CASMGPNNQPQHF
TGTGCCAGCATGGGGCCTAATAATCAGCCCCAGCATTTT
>TRBJ1-6|TRBV27|.
CASSFTGRPPLHF
TGTGCCAGCAGTTTCACAGGGCGGCCACCCCTCCACTTT
>TRBJ1-4|TRBV18|.
CASSPVQAAATNEKLFF
TGTGCCAGCTCACCAGTCCAGGCCGCCGCAACTAATGAAAAACTGTTTTTT
>TRBJ2-3|TRBV5-1|.
CASRQAASTDTQYF
TGCGCCAGCAGGCAGGCAGCTAGCACAGATACGCAGTATTTT
>TRBJ1-1|TRBV7-2|.
CASSLASGLNTEAFF
TGTGCCAGCAGCTTAGCGTCAGGCTTGAACACTGAAGCTTTCTTT
>TRBJ1-2|TRBV25-1|.
CASSEWAGSYGYTF
TGTGCCAGCAGTGAATGGGCCGGATCCTATGGCTACACCTTC
>TRBJ1-1|TRBV10-1|.
CASSDPGMDTEAFF
TGCGCCAGCAGTGACCCGGGAATGGACACTGAAGCTTTCTTT
>TRBJ2-1|TRBV29-1|.
CSVWAYEQFF
TGCAGCGTTTGGGCCTATGAGCAGTTCTTC
>TRBJ1-5|TRBV7-2|.
CASSFWGAGRRDF
TGTGCCAGCAGCTTTTGGGGAGCAGGAAGAAGGGATTTT
>TRBJ2-1|TRBV6-5|.
CASRYTRDNEQFF
TGTGCCAGCAGGTACACCAGGGACAATGAGCAGTTCTTC
>TRBJ1-1|TRBV10-3|.
CAISDAGRNTEAFF
TGTGCCATCAGTGATGCGGGGCGGAACACTGAAGCTTTCTTT
>TRBJ1-5|TRBV4-3|.
CASSQDAEGQPQHF
TGCGCCAGCAGCCAAGATGCGGAAGGCCAGCCCCAGCATTTT
>TRBJ2-2|TRBV4-1|TRBD1
CASSQTDRGTGELFF
TGCGCCAGCAGCCAGACGGACAGGGGGACCGGGGAGCTGTTTTTT
>TRBJ2-7|TRBV20-1|TRBD1
CGTQGAYEQYF
TGCGGAACTCAGGGGGCTTACGAGCAGTACTTC
>TRBJ2-7|TRBV14|TRBD2
CASSRGLADVYEQYF
TGTGCCAGCAGCCGTGGACTAGCGGATGTCTACGAGCAGTACTTC
>TRBJ1-1|TRBV5-1|TRBD1
CASSSGGSGTEAFF
TGCGCCAGCAGCTCAGGGGGCAGCGGCACTGAAGCTTTCTTT
>TRBJ1-2|TRBV4-3|TRBD1
CASSQEWTGGYGYTF
TGCGCCAGCAGCCAAGAGTGGACAGGGGGGTATGGCTACACCTTC
>TRBJ2-1|TRBV7-2|TRBD1
CASSNRQGADNEQFF
TGTGCCAGCAGCAACAGACAGGGGGCCGACAATGAGCAGTTCTTC
>TRBJ1-6|TRBV5-1|TRBD1
CASKLGLGQGNSPLHF
TGCGCCAGCAAACTTGGTCTCGGACAGGGTAATTCACCCCTCCACTTT
>TRBJ1-2|TRBV7-9|TRBD1
CASSLSPGQGFSYTF
TGTGCCAGCAGCTTAAGTCCGGGACAGGGGTTTAGCTACACCTTC
>TRBJ1-2|TRBV19|TRBD1
CASTPGTGGVYGYTF
TGTGCCAGTACCCCAGGGACAGGGGGAGTCTATGGCTACACCTTC
>TRBJ2-3|TRBV5-1|TRBD2
CASSITSGFSTDTQYF
TGCGCCAGCAGCATTACTAGCGGTTTTAGCACAGATACGCAGTATTTT
>TRBJ1-5|TRBV18|.
CASSPRQISNQPQHF
TGTGCCAGCTCACCACGACAGATTAGCAATCAGCCCCAGCATTTT
>TRBJ2-7|TRBV19|.
CASSIGWADTQYF
TGTGCCAGTAGTATAGGATGGGCAGATACGCAGTACTTC
>TRBJ1-5|TRBV6-5|.
CASSSSGMGSRQPQHF
TGTGCCAGCAGTTCTTCAGGGATGGGGTCAAGGCAGCCCCAGCATTTT
>TRBJ1-5|TRBV4-3|.
CASSQGQINQPQHF
TGCGCCAGCAGCCAAGGGCAGATCAATCAGCCCCAGCATTTT
>TRBJ2-7|TRBV6-5|TRBD1
CASRKTGDAYEQYF
TGTGCCAGCAGAAAAACAGGGGACGCCTACGAGCAGTACTTC
>TRBJ2-3|TRBV2|.
CASSRPDTQYF
TGTGCCAGCAGTCGTCCTGATACGCAGTATTTT
>TRBJ1-6|TRBV19|.
CASSTATGLNSPLHF
TGTGCCAGTAGTACGGCCACAGGACTAAATTCACCCCTCCACTTT
>TRBJ2-1|TRBV18|.
CASSLSQLYNEQFF
TGTGCCAGCTCACTGTCACAGCTTTACAATGAGCAGTTCTTC
>TRBJ2-3|TRBV11-3|.
CASSLAGGTDTQYF
TGTGCCAGCAGCTTAGCGGGGGGCACAGATACGCAGTATTTT
>TRBJ2-7|TRBV19|.
CASSILADSYEQYF
TGTGCCAGTAGTATCCTTGCGGACTCCTACGAGCAGTACTTC
>TRBJ1-2|TRBV5-1|.
CASSPLQGTYGYTF
TGCGCCAGCAGCCCATTACAGGGAACCTATGGCTACACCTTC
>TRBJ1-2|TRBV28|.
CASSSSGLTNYGYTF
TGTGCCAGCAGTTCATCCGGTCTAACTAACTATGGCTACACCTTC
>TRBJ2-7|TRBV7-9|.
CASSVVYGTSSAYEQYF
TGTGCCAGCAGCGTAGTTTATGGGACTTCGAGCGCCTACGAGCAGTACTTC
>TRBJ2-2|TRBV5-1|TRBD1
CASSLELTGATGELFF
TGCGCCAGCAGCTTGGAATTAACAGGGGCCACCGGGGAGCTGTTTTTT
>TRBJ2-3|TRBV7-2|TRBD2
CASSLSSLAGAGTDTQYF
TGTGCCAGCAGCTTATCGTCGCTAGCGGGGGCGGGGACAGATACGCAGTATTTT
>TRBJ2-7|TRBV13|.
CASSLGGRAGASYEQYF
TGTGCCAGCAGCTTAGGGGGCCGCGCAGGGGCCTCCTACGAGCAGTACTTC
>TRBJ1-3|TRBV19|.
CASSADSGWDTIYF
TGTGCCAGTAGCGCAGACTCGGGGTGGGACACCATATATTTT
>TRBJ1-1|TRBV5-6|.
CASSLTMYNTEAFF
TGTGCCAGCAGCTTGACAATGTACAACACTGAAGCTTTCTTT
>TRBJ1-4|TRBV29-1|.
CSVEDERGNEKLFF
TGCAGCGTTGAAGACGAAAGGGGAAATGAAAAACTGTTTTTT
>TRBJ2-1|TRBV28|TRBD1
CASLKGTAHNEQFF
TGTGCCAGTTTGAAGGGGACAGCTCACAATGAGCAGTTCTTC
>TRBJ1-5|TRBV28|.
CATQRGTPFYSNQPQHF
TGTGCCACCCAACGTGGGACACCCTTCTATAGCAATCAGCCCCAGCATTTT
>TRBJ2-5|TRBV29-1|TRBD2
CSVEGRGAQETQYF
TGCAGCGTTGAAGGGCGGGGGGCACAAGAGACCCAGTACTTC
>TRBJ1-4|TRBV9|.
CASSAYSATNEKLFF
TGTGCCAGCAGCGCATACAGTGCAACTAATGAAAAACTGTTTTTT
>TRBJ1-5|TRBV11-2|.
CASSLDSGGPQHF
TGTGCCAGCAGCTTAGATTCCGGGGGGCCCCAGCATTTT
>TRBJ2-1|TRBV5-1|.
CASSGTGNNEQFF
TGCGCCAGCAGTGGTACAGGGAACAATGAGCAGTTCTTC
>TRBJ1-2|TRBV4-3|TRBD1
CASSRDRPVDGYTF
TGCGCCAGCAGCAGGGACAGGCCCGTGGATGGCTACACCTTC
>TRBJ1-3|TRBV7-2|.
CASSLAQSPGNTIYF
TGTGCCAGCAGCTTAGCGCAGTCCCCTGGAAACACCATATATTTT